The source of this T cell receptor beta chain is a study of T cell changes during pregnancy in multiple sclerosis. The table came from immunoSEQ multiplex PCR; TCRdb's copy has only in-frame clones and leaves some out. The sample yields more than 90,000 clones, more than 90% seen once. A single count supports this clone. This receptor was identified in a female donor with multiple sclerosis, enrolled in a pregnancy study. This specimen was peripheral blood, taken in the first trimester of pregnancy.

CDR3 DNA: TGTGCCAGTAGTGGACTCCCTTGGTCCAATGAGCAGTTCTTC. It encodes CASSGLPWSNEQFF. The chain recombines TRBV19 with TRBJ2-1; D is possibly TRBD2 (5 bases). The CDR3 contains 14 residues. V was shortened by 5 bases and J by 6 bases, with 14 bases between the two germline ends. Germline-derived CDR1 and CDR2 are LNHDA and SQIVND (reference sequence).